These T cell receptor beta chains were read from a single sample in a study of cytomegalovirus exposure and HLA in healthy donors. Libraries were prepared by immunoSEQ multiplex PCR; TCRdb keeps only in-frame clonotypes and omits some of them. The table includes some 140,000 clones, roughly 84% detected once. The sample comprised PBMCs. The receptors were sampled from a human donor in good health. Each CDR3 is given with its conserved first and last residue. A D gene is named only where the DNA matches it firmly. Where a row states a size, it is once, few, many or the class of an expanded clone; other rows omit it.

v_gene,abundance,j_gene,d_gene,CDR3nt,CDR3aa
TRBV15,.,TRBJ2-1,.,TGTGCCACCAGCAGAGATTCGGGGGGCACTAGGGGGTTCTTC,CATSRDSGGTRGFF
TRBV9,.,TRBJ2-7,.,TGTGCCAGCAGCGTAGACTACCCAAGCTCCTACGAGCAGTACTTC,CASSVDYPSSYEQYF
TRBV5-1,few,TRBJ2-7,TRBD2,TGCGCCAGCAGCTTGGGGGGTCCTAGCGGCAACTACGAGCAGTACTTC,CASSLGGPSGNYEQYF
TRBV2,.,TRBJ1-1,.,TGTGCCAGCTCCCCAGAAATGAACACTGAAGCTTTCTTT,CASSPEMNTEAFF
TRBV13,.,TRBJ1-2,TRBD1,TGTGCCAGCAGCTTAGTCCGACAGGGGAAGTACTATGGCTACACCTTC,CASSLVRQGKYYGYTF
TRBV6-5,once,TRBJ1-1,.,TGTGCCAGCAGTCGAGGGGGCACTGAAGCTTTCTTT,CASSRGGTEAFF
TRBV5-1,.,TRBJ2-7,TRBD1,TGCGCCAGCAGCTCAATAGACAGGGACTACGAGCAGTACTTC,CASSSIDRDYEQYF
TRBV27,.,TRBJ2-7,.,TGTGCCAGCAGTTTCGGTCTCGCCTACGAGCAGTACTTC,CASSFGLAYEQYF
TRBV6-5,.,TRBJ1-2,.,TGTGCCAGCAGTTACACTGGAGGGGTAGGCTACACCTTC,CASSYTGGVGYTF
TRBV10-1,.,TRBJ2-7,TRBD1,TGCGCCAGCAGCGACGGGACAGGAAACCTCTACGAGCAGTACTTC,CASSDGTGNLYEQYF
TRBV13,.,TRBJ1-2,TRBD1,TGTGCCAGCAGCCGGGACAGTCTGTGGGGCTACACCTTC,CASSRDSLWGYTF
TRBV7-2,few,TRBJ1-1,.,TGTGCCAGCAGCCCAACAGGGAACACTGAAGCTTTCTTT,CASSPTGNTEAFF
TRBV14,.,TRBJ2-3,TRBD2,TGTGCCAGCAGCCCCCGACTAGCGGACACAGATACGCAGTATTTT,CASSPRLADTDTQYF
TRBV11-2,.,TRBJ2-2,TRBD1,TGTGCCAGCAGCGCTAGTGGGCAGGGGGCGCGAACCGGGGAGCTGTTTTTT,CASSASGQGARTGELFF
TRBV28,.,TRBJ2-5,TRBD1,TGTGCCAGCAGTCCTTTTGGACAGGGGGTTCAAGAGACCCAGTACTTC,CASSPFGQGVQETQYF
TRBV7-8,once,TRBJ2-3,.,TGTGCCAGCAGCTTATTCCGAGATACGCAGTATTTT,CASSLFRDTQYF
TRBV2,.,TRBJ2-2,.,TGTGCCAGCAGTTCCCTCGGTGAGACCGGGGAGCTGTTTTTT,CASSSLGETGELFF
TRBV5-4,.,TRBJ2-7,.,TGTGCCAGCAGCTTGTATCCTTACGAGCAGTACTTC,CASSLYPYEQYF
TRBV5-1,.,TRBJ1-3,TRBD1,TGCGCCAGCAGCAATGAACAGGGGGCGCGAGGAAACACCATATATTTT,CASSNEQGARGNTIYF
TRBV9,.,TRBJ2-1,.,TGTGCCAGCAGCGGCGGACTCACATACAATGAGCAGTTCTTC,CASSGGLTYNEQFF
TRBV4-1,.,TRBJ1-4,.,TGCGCCAGCAGCCAAGAAGGGGCAACTAATGAAAAACTGTTTTTT,CASSQEGATNEKLFF
TRBV19,.,TRBJ1-2,.,TGTGCCAGTAGTATAACCGCGGGGGGGGCTAACTATGGCTACACCTTC,CASSITAGGANYGYTF
TRBV11-2,.,TRBJ2-1,.,TGTGCCAGCAGCTTAGGTCTTTACAATGAGCAGTTCTTC,CASSLGLYNEQFF
TRBV27,.,TRBJ2-1,TRBD2,TGTGCCAGCAGTGCGATACTAGCGGGAGGCGAGCAGTTCTTC,CASSAILAGGEQFF
TRBV4-1,few,TRBJ1-1,.,TGCGCCAGCAGCCAAGGGGGAGCGCCGTTGAACACTGAAGCTTTCTTT,CASSQGGAPLNTEAFF
TRBV28,.,TRBJ2-7,TRBD1,TGTGCCAGCAGCTCGACAGGGGAATTAGACTACGAGCAGTACTTC,CASSSTGELDYEQYF
TRBV6-5,.,TRBJ1-2,.,TGTGCCAGCAGTTACTCGATCCTGAGCTATGGCTACACCTTC,CASSYSILSYGYTF
TRBV29-1,.,TRBJ2-3,TRBD1,TGCAGCGTTCGGGGACAGTACACAGATACGCAGTATTTT,CSVRGQYTDTQYF
TRBV4-3,.,TRBJ1-2,.,TGCGCCAGCAGCCAAGGAAGATTAGGAGGGCACTATGGCTACACCTTC,CASSQGRLGGHYGYTF
TRBV18,.,TRBJ2-7,.,TGTGCCAGCTCACCATTCTCGGGAGAGCAGTACTTC,CASSPFSGEQYF
TRBV5-1,.,TRBJ1-2,.,TGCGCCAGCAGGGAACAGAGGGGGAACTATGGCTACACCTTC,CASREQRGNYGYTF
TRBV7-9,.,TRBJ2-1,.,TGTGCCAGCAGCCGATTGGGGGGGCCTGGGAATGAGCAGTTCTTC,CASSRLGGPGNEQFF
TRBV10-3,.,TRBJ2-7,TRBD1,TGTGCCATCGGTAGACAGGGTAGCTCCTACGAGCAGTACTTC,CAIGRQGSSYEQYF
TRBV19,.,TRBJ2-5,TRBD1,TGTGCCAGTAGTAAGACAGGGCGGGAGACCCAGTACTTC,CASSKTGRETQYF
TRBV7-2,.,TRBJ1-2,TRBD1,TGTGCCAGCAGCTTAAAGCCTGGACAGGGGGGTTGGAGTGGCTACACCTTC,CASSLKPGQGGWSGYTF
TRBV6-5,.,TRBJ2-3,TRBD1,TGTGCCAGCAGTTACTCGACTACAGGGGCAGATACGCAGTATTTT,CASSYSTTGADTQYF
TRBV5-1,.,TRBJ1-2,.,TGCGCCAGCAGCTTGGCAGCTAACTATGGCTACACCTTC,CASSLAANYGYTF
TRBV5-1,.,TRBJ2-3,TRBD2,TGCGCCAGCAGCTTGACGGGAGCGGGGGAAACAGATACGCAGTATTTT,CASSLTGAGETDTQYF
TRBV5-8,.,TRBJ2-3,.,TGTGCCAGCAGCTTGGACAGGGTGACTGATACGCAGTATTTT,CASSLDRVTDTQYF
TRBV6-5,.,TRBJ1-2,.,TGTGCCAGCAGTTACTCGCAGTACTATGGCTACACCTTC,CASSYSQYYGYTF
TRBV29-1,.,TRBJ1-1,.,TGCAGCGTTGAACCCAGGGAGGGAACTGAAGCTTTCTTT,CSVEPREGTEAFF
TRBV27,.,TRBJ1-5,.,TGTGCCAGCAGTTTAGGAGGCGACTTACAGCCCCAGCATTTT,CASSLGGDLQPQHF
TRBV7-7,.,TRBJ2-1,.,TGTGCCAGCAGCTTAGAACTAGTCCCCCACAATGAGCAGTTCTTC,CASSLELVPHNEQFF
TRBV7-3,many,TRBJ1-6,.,TGTGCCAGCAGCTTACCGGGGAGTTCGGATAATTCACCCCTCCACTTT,CASSLPGSSDNSPLHF
TRBV6-1,.,TRBJ1-6,.,TGTGCCAGCAGTGAAGGGAAGAGAGCGCCCCTCCACTTT,CASSEGKRAPLHF
TRBV7-2,.,TRBJ2-7,TRBD1,TGTGCCAGCAGCCCTATTAAGACAGGGATGAGCCACGAGCAGTACTTC,CASSPIKTGMSHEQYF
TRBV6-1,.,TRBJ1-5,.,TGTGCCAGCAGTGTTGCGGGGTTCCTTAATCAGCCCCAGCATTTT,CASSVAGFLNQPQHF
TRBV7-2,.,TRBJ2-1,.,TGTGCCAGCAGAAGGGGGGGCAACAATGAGCAGTTCTTC,CASRRGGNNEQFF
TRBV15,.,TRBJ2-5,TRBD2,TGTGCCACCAGCTCCGGGGAGGGGCAACAAGAGACCCAGTACTTC,CATSSGEGQQETQYF
TRBV29-1,.,TRBJ1-3,.,TGCAGCGTTAGTACAGGCTTAGACACCATATATTTT,CSVSTGLDTIYF
TRBV7-3,.,TRBJ2-3,.,TGTGCCAGCAGCTTGAGGCAGGGAAGCACAGATACGCAGTATTTT,CASSLRQGSTDTQYF